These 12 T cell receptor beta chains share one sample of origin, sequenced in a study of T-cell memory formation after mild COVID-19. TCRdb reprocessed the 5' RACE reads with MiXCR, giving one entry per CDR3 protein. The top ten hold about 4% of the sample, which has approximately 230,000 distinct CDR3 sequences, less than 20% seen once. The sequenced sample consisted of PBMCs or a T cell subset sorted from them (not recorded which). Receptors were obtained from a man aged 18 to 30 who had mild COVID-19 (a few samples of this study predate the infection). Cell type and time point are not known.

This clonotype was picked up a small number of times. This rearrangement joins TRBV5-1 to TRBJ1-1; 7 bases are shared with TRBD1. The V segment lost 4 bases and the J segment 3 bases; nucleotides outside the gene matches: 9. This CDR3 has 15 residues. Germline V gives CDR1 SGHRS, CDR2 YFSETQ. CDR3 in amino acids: CASSQETGIYTEAFF. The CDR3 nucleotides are TGCGCCAGCAGCCAGGAGACAGGGATTTACACTGAAGCTTTCTTT.

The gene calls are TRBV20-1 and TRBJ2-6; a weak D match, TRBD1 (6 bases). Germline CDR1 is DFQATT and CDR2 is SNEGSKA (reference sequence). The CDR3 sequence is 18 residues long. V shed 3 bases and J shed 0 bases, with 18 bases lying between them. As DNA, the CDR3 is TGCAGTGCTAGCAGAGACAGGTCGCCCAACTCTGGGGCCAACGTCCTGACTTTC. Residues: CSASRDRSPNSGANVLTF.

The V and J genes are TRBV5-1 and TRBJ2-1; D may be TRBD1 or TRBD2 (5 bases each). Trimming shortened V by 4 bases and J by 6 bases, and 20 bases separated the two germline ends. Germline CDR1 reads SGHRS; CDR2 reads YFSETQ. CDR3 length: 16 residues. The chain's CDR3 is CASSLPIRGAGNEQFF. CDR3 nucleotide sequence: TGCGCCAGCAGCCTACCCATTAGGGGCGCGGGCAATGAGCAGTTCTTC.

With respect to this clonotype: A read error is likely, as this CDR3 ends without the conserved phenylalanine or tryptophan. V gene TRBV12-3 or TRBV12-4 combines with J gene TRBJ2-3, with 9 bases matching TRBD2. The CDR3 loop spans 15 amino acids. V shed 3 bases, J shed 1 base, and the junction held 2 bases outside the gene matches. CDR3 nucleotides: TGTGCCAGCAGTTTGGTAGCGGGGGGCACAGATACGCAGTATTCT. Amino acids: CASSLVAGGTDTQYS.

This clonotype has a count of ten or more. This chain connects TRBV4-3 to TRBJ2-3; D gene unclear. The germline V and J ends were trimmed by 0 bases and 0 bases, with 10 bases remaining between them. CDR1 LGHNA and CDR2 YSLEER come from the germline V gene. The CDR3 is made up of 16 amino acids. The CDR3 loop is CASSQESRPSTDTQYF. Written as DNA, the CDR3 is TGCGCCAGCAGCCAAGAGTCCAGGCCCAGCACAGATACGCAGTATTTT.

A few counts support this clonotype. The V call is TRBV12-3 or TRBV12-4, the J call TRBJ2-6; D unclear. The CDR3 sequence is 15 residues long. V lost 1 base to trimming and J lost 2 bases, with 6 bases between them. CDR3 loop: CASSLVGAGANVLTF. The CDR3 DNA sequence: TGTGCCAGCAGTTTAGTCGGTGCTGGGGCCAACGTCCTGACTTTC.

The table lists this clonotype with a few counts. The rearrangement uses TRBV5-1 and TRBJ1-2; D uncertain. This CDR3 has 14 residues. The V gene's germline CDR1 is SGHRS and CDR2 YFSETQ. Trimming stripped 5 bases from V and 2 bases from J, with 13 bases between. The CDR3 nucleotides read TGCGCCAGCAGTCCAAATAGAGCAAACTATGGCTACACCTTC. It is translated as CASSPNRANYGYTF.

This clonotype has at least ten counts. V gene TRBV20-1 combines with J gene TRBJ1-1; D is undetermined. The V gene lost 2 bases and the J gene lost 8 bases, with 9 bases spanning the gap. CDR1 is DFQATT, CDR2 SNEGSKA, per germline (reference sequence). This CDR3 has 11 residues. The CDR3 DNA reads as TGCAGTGCTAGACAGAGAAGAGAAGCTTTCTTT. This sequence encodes CSARQRREAFF.

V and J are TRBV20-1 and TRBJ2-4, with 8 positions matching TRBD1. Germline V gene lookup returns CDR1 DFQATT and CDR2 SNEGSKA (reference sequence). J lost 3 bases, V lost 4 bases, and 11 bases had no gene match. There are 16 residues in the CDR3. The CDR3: CSATEASGGYKNIQYF. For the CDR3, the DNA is TGCAGTGCTACAGAGGCGTCAGGGGGCTACAAAAACATTCAGTACTTC.

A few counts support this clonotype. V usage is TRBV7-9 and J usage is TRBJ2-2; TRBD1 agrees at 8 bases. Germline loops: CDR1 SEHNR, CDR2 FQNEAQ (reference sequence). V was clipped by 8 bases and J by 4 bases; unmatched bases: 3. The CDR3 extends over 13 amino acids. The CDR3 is CASGQGGTGELFF. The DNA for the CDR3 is TGTGCCAGCGGACAGGGTGGCACCGGGGAGCTGTTTTTT.

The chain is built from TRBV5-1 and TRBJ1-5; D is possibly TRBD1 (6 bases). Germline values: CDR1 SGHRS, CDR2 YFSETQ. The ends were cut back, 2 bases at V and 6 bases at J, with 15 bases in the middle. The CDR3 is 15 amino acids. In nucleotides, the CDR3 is TGCGCCAGCAGCTTAGCCCCCATACAGGGTCAGCCCCAGCATTTT. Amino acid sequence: CASSLAPIQGQPQHF. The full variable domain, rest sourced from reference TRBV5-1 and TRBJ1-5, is KAGVTQTPRYLIKTRGQQVTLSCSPISGHRSVSWYQQTPGQGLQFLFEYFSETQRNKGNFPGRFSGRQFSNSRSEMNVSTLELGDSALYLCASSLAPIQGQPQHFGDGTRLSIL.

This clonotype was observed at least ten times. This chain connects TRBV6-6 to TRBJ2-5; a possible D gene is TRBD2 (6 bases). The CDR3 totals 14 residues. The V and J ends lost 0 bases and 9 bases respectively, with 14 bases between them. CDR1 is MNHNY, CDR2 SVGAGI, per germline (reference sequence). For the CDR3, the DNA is TGTGCCAGCAGTTACTCCCGGACTAATCCGGCCCAGTACTTC. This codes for CASSYSRTNPAQYF.